This TCR beta chain is from a study of OX40 agonist ivuxolimab in advanced cancers. Overall study context: Hepatocellular carcinoma, melanoma, renal cell or head and neck cancer was diagnosed in the dose-escalation patients. Three patients, one with hepatocellular carcinoma and two with cutaneous melanoma, achieved partial responses. Study-wide results and caveats: On average, CD8+ T cells had more expanded clones than CD4+.

The repertoire was sequenced with immunoSEQ multiplex PCR; TCRdb's copy has only in-frame clones and lacks some. Among some 50,000 clones listed, 80% to 90% were seen once. About this clone itself: Its antigen is unknown.

Sample: CD4+ or CD8+ T cells sorted from blood, taken in a trial of the OX40 agonist ivuxolimab. The origin of this receptor is an adult with an advanced solid tumor such as melanoma, head and neck, liver or kidney cancer.

The CDR3 is CASSGIIASDTQYF. The CDR3, as DNA: TGTGCCAGTTCCGGGATTATAGCATCGGATACGCAGTATTTT. This rearrangement joins TRBV2 to TRBJ2-3, with D maybe TRBD2 (5 bases). This CDR3 comprises 14 residues. The ends were cut back, 9 bases at V and 6 bases at J, with 19 bases in the middle. The germline gives CDR1 SNHLY, CDR2 FYNNEI.